One T cell receptor beta chain is described in this entry. Its specificity is not known. This sample is drawn from a study of OX40 agonist ivuxolimab in advanced cancers. In the study overall: Enrolled patients in dose escalation had cancers that were hepatocellular carcinoma, melanoma, renal cell or head and neck cancer. Aged roughly 23 to 79 with a mean of approximately 57 years, they were approximately 80% male.

Data came from immunoSEQ multiplex PCR; TCRdb stores just in-frame clones and leaves some out. Found here are 75,000 to 80,000 clones, about nine tenths of them singletons; the top ten hold 6.2%. Findings and limits, study-wide: Individuals who were partial responders at 0.1-3.0 mg/kg had clonal expansion that ranked among the lowest.

The V gene's germline CDR1 is KGHSH and CDR2 LQKENI. This CDR3 spans 16 amino acids. The germline V and J ends were trimmed by 3 bases and 0 bases, with 12 bases remaining between them. The chain joins TRBV18 to TRBJ1-3, with D unresolved. The sample here was CD4+ or CD8+ T cells sorted from blood, taken in a trial of the OX40 agonist ivuxolimab. This sequence was found in an adult with an advanced solid tumor such as melanoma, head and neck, liver or kidney cancer. CDR3 protein: CASSPVSLRSGNTIYF. The CDR3 region has the DNA TGTGCCAGCTCACCTGTATCTTTGCGCTCTGGAAACACCATATATTTT.